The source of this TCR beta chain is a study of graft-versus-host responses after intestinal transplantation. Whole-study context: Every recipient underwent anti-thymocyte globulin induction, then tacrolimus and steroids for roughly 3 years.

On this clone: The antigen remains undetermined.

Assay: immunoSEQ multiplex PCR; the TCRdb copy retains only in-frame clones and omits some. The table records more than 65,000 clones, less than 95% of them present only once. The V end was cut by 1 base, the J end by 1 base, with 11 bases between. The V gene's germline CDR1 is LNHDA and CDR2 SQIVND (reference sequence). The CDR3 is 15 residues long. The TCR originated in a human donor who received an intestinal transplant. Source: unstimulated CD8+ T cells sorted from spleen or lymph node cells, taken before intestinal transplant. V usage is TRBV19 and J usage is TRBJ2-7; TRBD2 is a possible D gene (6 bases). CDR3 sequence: CASSIARDASYEQYF. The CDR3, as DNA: TGTGCCAGTAGTATAGCGCGGGACGCATCCTACGAGCAGTACTTC.